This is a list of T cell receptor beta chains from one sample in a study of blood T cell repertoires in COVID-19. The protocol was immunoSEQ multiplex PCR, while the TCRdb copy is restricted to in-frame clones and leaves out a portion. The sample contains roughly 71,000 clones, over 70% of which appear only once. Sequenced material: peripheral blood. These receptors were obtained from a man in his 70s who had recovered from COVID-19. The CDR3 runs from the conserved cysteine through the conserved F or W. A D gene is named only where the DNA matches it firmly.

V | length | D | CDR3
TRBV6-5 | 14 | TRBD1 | CASHWDSMNTEAFF
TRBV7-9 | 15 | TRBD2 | CASSLGGRVEETQYF
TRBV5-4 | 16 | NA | CASSADLAGGTDTQYF
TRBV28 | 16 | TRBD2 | CASSLPLLREGIEQYF
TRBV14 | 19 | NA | CASSGDTRGALGSLETQYF
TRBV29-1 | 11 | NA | CSVEVGDTQYF
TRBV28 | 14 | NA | CASSQQDLQETQYF
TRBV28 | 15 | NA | CASSEVAGSVNTQYF
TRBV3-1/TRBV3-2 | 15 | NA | CASSQDGGGNTEAFF
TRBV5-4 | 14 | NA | CASSLVSGEETQYF
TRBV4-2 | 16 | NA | CASSQVWGQEGYEQYF
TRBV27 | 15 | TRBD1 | CASSFSTGPGNTIYF
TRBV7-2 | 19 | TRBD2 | CASSLARGLAGGSGNEQFF
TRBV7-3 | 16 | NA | CASSPGAGIEAYGYTF
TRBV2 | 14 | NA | CASNTRSSYNEQFF
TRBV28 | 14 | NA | CASSYQGGSGELFF